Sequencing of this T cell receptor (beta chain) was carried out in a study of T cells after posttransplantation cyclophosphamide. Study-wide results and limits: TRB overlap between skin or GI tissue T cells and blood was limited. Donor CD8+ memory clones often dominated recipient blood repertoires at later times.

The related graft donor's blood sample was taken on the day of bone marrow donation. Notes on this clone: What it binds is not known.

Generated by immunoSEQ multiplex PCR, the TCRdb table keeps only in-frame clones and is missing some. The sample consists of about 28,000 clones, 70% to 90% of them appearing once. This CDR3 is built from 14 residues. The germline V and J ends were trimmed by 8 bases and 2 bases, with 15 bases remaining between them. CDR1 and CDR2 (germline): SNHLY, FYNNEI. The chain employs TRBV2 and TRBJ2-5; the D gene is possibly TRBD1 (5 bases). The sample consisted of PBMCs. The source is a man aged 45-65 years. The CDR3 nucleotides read TGTGCCAGCGTTACCGGACACCGACAAGAGACCCAGTACTTC. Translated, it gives CASVTGHRQETQYF.